This T cell receptor (beta chain) stems from a study of regulatory T cells in long-lasting Graves disease. This clonotype was counted many times. Time point of the sample: newly diagnosed GD, antithyroid drugs for less than 3 months. The TCR library was made from RNA that had been extracted from PBMCs in TRIzol. Arm-PCR of CDR3 regions and iRepertoire HTBI primers were the basis on which TCR beta libraries were built. TCRdb redid the calling of the multiplex PCR reads with MiXCR, one entry per CDR3 protein. This table holds 400,000 to 500,000 distinct CDR3 sequences, 15% found once. The same specimen was also included in a second study, on T cells in Graves' hyperthyroidism and ophthalmopathy. From that paper: The study based diagnoses on clinical symptoms, serum thyroxine and TRAb, thyroid ultrasound and orbital computed tomography. The TCR CDR3 was amplified in a first-round RT-PCR using the HTBI primer set. Median prediction lead before ophthalmopathy onset was about 6.5 months with the model.

The clonotype comes from a woman aged 25 to 45 with Graves disease. The input for sequencing was peripheral blood mononuclear cells (PBMCs), taken at new diagnosis, from a patient treated with antithyroid drugs.

Written as DNA, the CDR3 is TGTGCCAGCAGCTTACGGACAGCATATGGCTACACCTTC. It specifies CASSLRTAYGYTF. The chain employs TRBV11-2 and TRBJ1-2, with D possibly being TRBD1 (6 bases). V shed 2 bases and J shed 5 bases, with 9 bases lying between them. Germline CDR1 is SGHAT and CDR2 is FQNNGV. The CDR3 spans 13 residues.